The T cell receptor (beta chain) under discussion was sequenced for a study of T-cell memory formation after mild COVID-19. Findings of the study overall: Later expanders leaned CD4+, whereas clones that contracted between day 15 and 85 were balanced CD4/CD8. Confirmation of SARS-CoV-2 specificity was lacking for second-wave clones peaking day 37.

Between the trimmed V and J ends, which lost 4 bases and 4 bases, there was a span of 11 bases. The CDR3 has 13 residues. In germline, CDR1 is ENHRY, CDR2 SYGVKD. In TCRdb, the 5' RACE reads were re-called with MiXCR into one record per CDR3 protein. Seen here are roughly 190,000 distinct CDR3 sequences, more than 9% observed once, and the top ten hold less than 4%. This clonotype occurred many times. Antigen unknown. Input material: PBMCs or a T cell subset sorted from them (not recorded which). This chain joins TRBV10-3 and TRBJ2-7, with D possibly TRBD2 on 5 matching bases. This receptor was obtained from a man between 18 and 29 years old who had mild COVID-19 (a few samples of this study predate the infection). Cell type and time point are not known. The CDR3 here is CAISGKTGYEQYV. Written as DNA, the CDR3 is TGTGCCATCAGTGGTAAGACGGGATACGAGCAGTACGTC.